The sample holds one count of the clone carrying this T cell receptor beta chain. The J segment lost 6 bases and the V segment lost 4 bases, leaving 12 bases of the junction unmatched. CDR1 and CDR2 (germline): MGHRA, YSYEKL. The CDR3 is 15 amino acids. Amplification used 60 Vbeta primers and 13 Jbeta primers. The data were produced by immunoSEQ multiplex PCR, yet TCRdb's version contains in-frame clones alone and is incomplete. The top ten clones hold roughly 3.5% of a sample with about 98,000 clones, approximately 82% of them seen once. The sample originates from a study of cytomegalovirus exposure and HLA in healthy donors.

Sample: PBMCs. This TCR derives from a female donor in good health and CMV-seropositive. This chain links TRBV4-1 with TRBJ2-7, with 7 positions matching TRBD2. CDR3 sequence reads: CASSPSLGGAPEQYF. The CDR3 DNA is TGCGCCAGCAGCCCCTCCTTGGGAGGGGCCCCCGAGCAGTACTTC.